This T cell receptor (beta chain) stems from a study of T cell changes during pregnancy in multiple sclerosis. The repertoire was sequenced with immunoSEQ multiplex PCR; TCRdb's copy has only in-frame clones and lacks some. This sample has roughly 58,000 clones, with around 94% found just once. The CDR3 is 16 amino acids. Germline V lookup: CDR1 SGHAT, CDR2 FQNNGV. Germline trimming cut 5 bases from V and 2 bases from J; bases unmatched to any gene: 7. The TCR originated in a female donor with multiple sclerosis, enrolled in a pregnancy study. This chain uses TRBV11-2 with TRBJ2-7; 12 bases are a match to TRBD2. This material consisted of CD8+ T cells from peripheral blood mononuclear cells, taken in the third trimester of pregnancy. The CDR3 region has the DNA TGTGCCAGCAGCCTCCTCGGACTAGCGGGAACCTACGAGCAGTACTTC. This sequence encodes CASSLLGLAGTYEQYF.